This T cell receptor (beta chain) was recorded in a study of cytomegalovirus exposure and HLA in healthy donors. The PCR made use of 60 Vbeta and 13 Jbeta primers. Here immunoSEQ multiplex PCR was the method, and the copy in TCRdb shows in-frame clones only, minus some. The profile shows about 160,000 clones, around 74% of them singletons. There are 15 residues in the CDR3. Looked up from germline, CDR1 is MNHNY and CDR2 is SVGAGI (reference sequence). Trimming shortened V by 5 bases and J by 2 bases, and 15 bases separated the two germline ends. The chain joins TRBV6-6 to TRBJ1-2; possibly TRBD1 for D (5 bases). The material sequenced was PBMCs. The receptor was isolated from a female donor in good health and CMV-seronegative. CDR3 region: CASSPRTGGNYGYTF. Here the CDR3 DNA reads TGTGCCAGCAGTCCCAGGACGGGGGGAAACTATGGCTACACCTTC.